This TCR beta chain derives from a study of Tregs in tolerant kidney transplant recipients. Study background: Related graft donors supplied nonmyeloablative bone marrow transplants, and mixed chimerism was transient.

Unstimulated regulatory T cells (CD4+CD25+CD127-), CD4+CD25- non-regulatory cells, CD4 and CD8 cells were FACS-sorted from thawed PBMCs. Germline lookup yields CDR1 KGHSH and CDR2 LQKENI. This CDR3 comprises 15 residues. Trimming cost V 0 bases and J 5 bases, with 11 bases left between them. Sequencing used immunoSEQ multiplex PCR; TCRdb keeps in-frame clones, though not all of them. The sample lists under 95,000 clones, 91% occurring once. The chain uses TRBV18 and TRBJ1-5; D not certain. The material sequenced was Tregs from blood, taken before the transplant. The receptor was isolated from a human donor who received a combined kidney and bone marrow transplant. This CDR3 is CASSPPGQEYQPQHF. CDR3 sequence (DNA): TGTGCCAGCTCACCACCCGGGCAGGAGTATCAGCCCCAGCATTTT.